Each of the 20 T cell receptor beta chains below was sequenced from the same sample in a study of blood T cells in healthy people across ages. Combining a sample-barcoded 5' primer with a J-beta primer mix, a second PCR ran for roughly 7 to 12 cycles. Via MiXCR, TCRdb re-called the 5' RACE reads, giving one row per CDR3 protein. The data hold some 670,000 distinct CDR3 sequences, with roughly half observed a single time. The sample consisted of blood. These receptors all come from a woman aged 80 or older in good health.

The CDR3 region has the DNA TGTGCCAGCAGCTTCCCCGGGGGGGGCGCGCAACTGTTTTTT. Protein: CASSFPGGGAQLFF. The chain carries TRBV7-8 and TRBJ1-4, with D possibly TRBD1 on 6 matching bases. The V end lost 3 bases, the J end lost 12 bases, and 17 bases lay between the germline ends. This CDR3 is 14 amino acids long. Germline V gene data show CDR1 as SGHVS and CDR2 as FQNEAQ.

CDR3 sequence reads: CASRRDWYNEQFF. In DNA form, the CDR3 reads TGCGCCAGCAGGCGGGACTGGTACAATGAGCAGTTCTTC. The chain joins TRBV10-2 to TRBJ2-1, with D tentatively TRBD2 (6 bases). Trimming removed 6 bases at V and 4 bases at J, with 10 bases between. Per germline, CDR1 WSHSY and CDR2 SAAADI. CDR3 length: 13 residues.

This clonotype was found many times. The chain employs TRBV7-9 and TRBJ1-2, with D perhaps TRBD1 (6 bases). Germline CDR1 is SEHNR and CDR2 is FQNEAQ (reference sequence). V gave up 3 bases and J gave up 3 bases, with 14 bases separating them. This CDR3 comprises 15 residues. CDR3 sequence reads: CASSFVGAGDYGYTF. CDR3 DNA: TGTGCCAGCAGCTTCGTTGGGGCAGGGGACTATGGCTACACCTTC.

Here the CDR3 DNA reads TGTGCCAGCAGCCATGGGACTAGAGGAGAGCAGTACTTC. The encoded protein is CASSHGTRGEQYF. The gene calls are TRBV3-1 and TRBJ2-5, with TRBD2 matching 8 bases. There are 13 residues in the CDR3. CDR1 is LGHDT and CDR2 is YNNKEL in the germline V gene (reference sequence). With V trimmed by 3 bases and J by 11 bases, 8 bases remained unmatched.

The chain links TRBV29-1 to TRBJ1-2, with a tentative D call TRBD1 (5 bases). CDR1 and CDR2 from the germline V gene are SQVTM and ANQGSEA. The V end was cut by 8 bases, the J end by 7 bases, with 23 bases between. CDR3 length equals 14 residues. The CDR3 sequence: CSSRSRGRGSGYTF. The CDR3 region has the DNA TGCAGCTCACGATCCCGGGGAAGGGGAAGTGGCTACACCTTC.

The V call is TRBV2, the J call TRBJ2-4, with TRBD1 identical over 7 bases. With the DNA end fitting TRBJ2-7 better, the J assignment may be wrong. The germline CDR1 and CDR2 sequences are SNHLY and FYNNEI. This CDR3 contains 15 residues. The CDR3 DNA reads TGTGCCAGCACCGTAGAGGGGGCGCGTAGCTACGAGCAGTACTTC. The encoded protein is CASTVEGARSYEQYF.

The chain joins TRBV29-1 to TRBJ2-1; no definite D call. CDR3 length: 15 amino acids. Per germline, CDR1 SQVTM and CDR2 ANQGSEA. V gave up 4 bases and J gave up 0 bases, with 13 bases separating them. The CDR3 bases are TGCAGCGTTGGTCGTCGGATGAGCTCCTACAATGAGCAGTTCTTC. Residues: CSVGRRMSSYNEQFF.

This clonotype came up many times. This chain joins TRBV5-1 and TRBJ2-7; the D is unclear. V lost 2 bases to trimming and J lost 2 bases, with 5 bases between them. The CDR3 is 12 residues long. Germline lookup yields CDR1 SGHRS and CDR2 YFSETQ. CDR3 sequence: CASSLPPYEQYF. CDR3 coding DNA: TGCGCCAGCAGCTTACCCCCCTACGAGCAGTACTTC.

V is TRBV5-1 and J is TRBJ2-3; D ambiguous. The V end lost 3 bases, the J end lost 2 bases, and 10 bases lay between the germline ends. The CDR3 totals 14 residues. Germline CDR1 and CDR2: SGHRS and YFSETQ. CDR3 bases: TGCGCCAGCAGCTCCAGTAGCCTCACAGATACGCAGTATTTT. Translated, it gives CASSSSSLTDTQYF.

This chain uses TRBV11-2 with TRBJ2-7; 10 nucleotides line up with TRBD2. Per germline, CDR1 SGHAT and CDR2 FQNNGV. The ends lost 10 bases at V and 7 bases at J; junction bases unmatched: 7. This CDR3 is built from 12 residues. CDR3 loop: CATSSGSLEQYF. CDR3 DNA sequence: TGTGCCACCTCTAGCGGGAGTTTGGAGCAGTACTTC.

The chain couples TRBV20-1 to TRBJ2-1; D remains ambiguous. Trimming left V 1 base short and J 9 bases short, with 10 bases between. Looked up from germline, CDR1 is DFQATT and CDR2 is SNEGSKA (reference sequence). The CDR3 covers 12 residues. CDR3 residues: CSARVLESEQFF. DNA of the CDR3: TGCAGTGCTAGAGTCTTAGAGAGTGAGCAGTTCTTC.

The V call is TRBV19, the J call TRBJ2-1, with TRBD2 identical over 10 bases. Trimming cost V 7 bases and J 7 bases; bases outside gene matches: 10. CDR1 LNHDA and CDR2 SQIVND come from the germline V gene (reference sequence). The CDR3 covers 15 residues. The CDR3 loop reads CASTLGLAGVNEQFF. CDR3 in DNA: TGTGCCAGTACCCTTGGGCTAGCGGGAGTAAATGAGCAGTTCTTC.

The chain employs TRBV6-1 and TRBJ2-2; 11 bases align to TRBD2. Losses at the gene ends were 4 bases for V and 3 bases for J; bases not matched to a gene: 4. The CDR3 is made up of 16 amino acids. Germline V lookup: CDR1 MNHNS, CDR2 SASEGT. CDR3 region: CASSAGTSGYTGELFF. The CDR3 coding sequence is TGTGCCAGCAGTGCAGGGACTAGCGGATACACCGGGGAGCTGTTTTTT.

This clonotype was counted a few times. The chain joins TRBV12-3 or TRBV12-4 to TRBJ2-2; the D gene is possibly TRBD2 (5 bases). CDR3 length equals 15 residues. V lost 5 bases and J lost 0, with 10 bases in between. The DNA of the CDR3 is TGTGCCAGCAGTAGGATGGGAGCGAACACCGGGGAGCTGTTTTTT. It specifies CASSRMGANTGELFF.

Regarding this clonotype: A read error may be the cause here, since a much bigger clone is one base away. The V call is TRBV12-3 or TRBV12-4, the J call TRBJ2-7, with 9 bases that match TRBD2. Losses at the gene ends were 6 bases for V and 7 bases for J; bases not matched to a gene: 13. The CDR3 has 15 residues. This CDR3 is CASRDGSGGYNEQYF. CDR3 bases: TGTGCCAGCAGGGACGGGAGCGGGGGGTACAATGAGCAGTACTTC.

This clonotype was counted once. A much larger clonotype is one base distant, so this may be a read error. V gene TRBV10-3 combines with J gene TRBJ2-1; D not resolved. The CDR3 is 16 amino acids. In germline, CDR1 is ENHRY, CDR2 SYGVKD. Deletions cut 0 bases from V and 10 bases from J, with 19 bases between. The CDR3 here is CAISESPGRTTYEQFF. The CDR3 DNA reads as TGTGCCATCAGTGAGTCCCCCGGCCGTACCACCTACGAGCAGTTCTTC.

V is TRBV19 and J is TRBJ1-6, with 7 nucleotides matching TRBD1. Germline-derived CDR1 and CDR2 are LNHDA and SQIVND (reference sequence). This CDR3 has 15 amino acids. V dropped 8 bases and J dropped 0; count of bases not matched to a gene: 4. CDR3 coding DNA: TGTGCCAGTTCGGACAGGAGCTCCTATAATTCACCCCTCCACTTT. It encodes CASSDRSSYNSPLHF.

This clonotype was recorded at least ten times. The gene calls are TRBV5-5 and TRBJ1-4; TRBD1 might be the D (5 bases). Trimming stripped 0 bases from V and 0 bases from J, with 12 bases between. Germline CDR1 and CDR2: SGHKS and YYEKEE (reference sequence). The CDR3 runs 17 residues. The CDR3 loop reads CASSLVMDIATNEKLFF. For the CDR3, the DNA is TGTGCCAGCAGCTTGGTCATGGACATTGCAACTAATGAAAAACTGTTTTTT.

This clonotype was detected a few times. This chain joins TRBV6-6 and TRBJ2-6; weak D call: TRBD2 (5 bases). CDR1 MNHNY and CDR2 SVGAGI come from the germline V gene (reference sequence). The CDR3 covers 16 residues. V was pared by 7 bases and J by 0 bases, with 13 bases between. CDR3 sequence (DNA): TGTGCCAGCAATGGACGCAGCGGCTCTGGGGCCAACGTCCTGACTTTC. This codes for CASNGRSGSGANVLTF.

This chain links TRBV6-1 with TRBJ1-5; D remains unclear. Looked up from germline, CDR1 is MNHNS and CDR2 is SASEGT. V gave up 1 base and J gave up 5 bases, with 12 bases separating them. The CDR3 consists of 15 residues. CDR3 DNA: TGTGCCAGCAGTGAAGGGGAGGGAGCATATCAGCCCCAGCATTTT. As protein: CASSEGEGAYQPQHF.